Listed below are T cell receptor beta chains from one sample, sequenced in a study of patients and donors after allogeneic stem cell transplantation. TCRdb used MiXCR to reprocess the RT-PCR reads, holding one entry per CDR3 protein. The sample lists some 150,000 distinct CDR3 sequences, about a third occurring once. Sequencing was performed on blood, either unsorted or a sorted T cell fraction (not recorded which). These receptors all stem from a human donor who was either an allogeneic HSCT recipient or a stem cell or donor lymphocyte infusion donor (not recorded which). It is not recorded whose cells these are; they may come from a transplant donor. Both conserved end residues are trimmed from each CDR3. Where a row states a size, it is once, few, many or the class of an expanded clone; other rows omit it.

>few|TRBV27|TRBJ1-1
ASSPWGMNTEAF
>.|TRBV12-3/TRBV12-4|TRBJ1-1
ASSLRQGVMNTEAF
>.|TRBV6-2/TRBV6-3|TRBJ2-1
ASSYGSSNEQF
>few|TRBV5-1|TRBJ1-5
ASSFWLRDRDQPQH
>.|TRBV12-3/TRBV12-4|TRBJ2-7
ASSLDRALYYEQY
>.|TRBV7-9|TRBJ2-2
ASSLPPGVDTGELF
>.|TRBV10-3|TRBJ2-7
AISANSYEQY
>.|TRBV5-6|TRBJ1-6
ASSPGRYSPLH
>.|TRBV16|TRBJ2-5
ASSQAGTSGGRQETQY
>.|TRBV27|TRBJ2-1
ASSFSSGEQF
>few|TRBV12-3/TRBV12-4|TRBJ2-2
ASRADGNTGELF
>few|TRBV24-1|TRBJ1-5
ATSGQGASNQPQH
>.|TRBV5-5|TRBJ2-5
ASSLTPTNQETQY
>.|TRBV25-1|TRBJ1-2
ASSAGGRNYGYT
>few|TRBV7-9|TRBJ1-1
ASSRLQNTEAF
>few|TRBV4-1|TRBJ2-3
ASSQLLEDTQY
>.|TRBV12-3/TRBV12-4|TRBJ1-5
ASTGDGGNQPQH
>few|TRBV11-2|TRBJ1-1
ASSLSGQGQAF
>.|TRBV5-1|TRBJ1-4
ASSSTGPTNEKLF
>few|TRBV10-3|TRBJ2-3
AISVGSSTDTQY
>few|TRBV9|TRBJ1-1
ASSVLRAGRTEAF
>few|TRBV6-5|TRBJ1-2
ASSSTGYGYT
>once|TRBV12-3/TRBV12-4|TRBJ2-3
ASSTLAGGHTDTQY
>.|TRBV10-3|TRBJ1-5
ASRGETYSNQPQH
>.|TRBV20-1|TRBJ1-5
SARDLWEPQH
>many|TRBV10-3|TRBJ1-5
AISEVGNQPQH
>few|TRBV20-1|TRBJ1-4
SARRQVANEKLF
>many|TRBV29-1|TRBJ1-2
SVDEQGADGYT
>.|TRBV12-3/TRBV12-4|TRBJ1-6
ASSDGGSSYNSPLH
>few|TRBV27|TRBJ1-1
ASSLGSPGWAEAF
>.|TRBV29-1|TRBJ2-7
SVAGTVSSYEQY
>many|TRBV7-8|TRBJ1-2
ASSLAPDGGYT
>medium-sized|TRBV7-9|TRBJ1-2
ASSLLGTDYGYT
>few|TRBV5-1|TRBJ2-1
ASSLVYRGLTYNEQF
>once|TRBV7-8|TRBJ2-1
ASSLGWGHEQF
>few|TRBV9|TRBJ1-6
ASSETGGDRSPLH
>few|TRBV7-2|TRBJ2-1
ASSFYREKGF
>few|TRBV6-2/TRBV6-3|TRBJ1-2
ASRFGQGLNYGYT
>.|TRBV20-1|TRBJ1-4
SARTPLGEKLF
>.|TRBV3-1|TRBJ2-3
ASSQDWRTDTQY
>few|TRBV12-3/TRBV12-4|TRBJ1-1
ASSFERLNTEAF
>few|TRBV12-3/TRBV12-4|TRBJ1-2
ASRGQQAFNYGYT
>few|TRBV6-5|TRBJ1-2
ASGGRDRNYGYT
>.|TRBV6-5|TRBJ1-6
ASSQQGSGPLH
>.|TRBV20-1|TRBJ2-3
SATTGTNTDTQY
>many|TRBV7-9|TRBJ1-4
ASSSPQGASGATNEKLF